The clone carrying this TCR beta chain has a handful of counts. What it binds is unknown. Between the trimmed V and J ends, which lost 5 bases and 6 bases, there was a span of 7 bases. This CDR3 is built from 12 residues. Germline V gives CDR1 SGHTA, CDR2 FQGTGA. These data originate in a study of T-cell memory formation after mild COVID-19. About the research overall: Clustering of TCRs was largely donor specific.

TCRdb recomputed calls from the 5' RACE reads with MiXCR, one row per CDR3 protein. The table lists fewer than 250,000 distinct CDR3 sequences, under 12% of them singletons. Broader study findings: Contracting clones, day 15 to 85, had balanced CD4/CD8, and later expanders favored CD4+. Within pre-infection memory, some responding clones were found, suggesting cross-reactive memory joined.

V and J are TRBV7-3 and TRBJ2-2; D is uncertain. The sequence was collected from a man aged 18 to 30 who had mild COVID-19 (a few samples of this study predate the infection). Cell type and time point are not known. The sample was PBMCs or a T cell subset sorted from them (not recorded which). The CDR3 DNA reads as TGTGCCAGCAGCGCGTCGGCCGGGGAGCTGTTTTTT. Translating it yields CASSASAGELFF.